A selection of T cell receptor beta chains follows, all from one sample in a study of CD8 T cells in Susac syndrome. TCRdb reprocessed the immunoSEQ multiplex PCR reads via MiXCR and lists one record per CDR3 protein. Of roughly 130,000 distinct CDR3 sequences listed, roughly 94% were seen once; the top ten hold 0.25% to 0.3%. The sequenced sample consisted of CD8+ T cells from PBMCs. Every receptor here comes from a human donor with Susac syndrome. Each CDR3 is given with its conserved first and last residue. Each record gives: J gene, clone size, D gene, V gene, CDR3 length, CDR3 DNA, CDR3 protein. D genes are given only for firm matches. Some rows have no size entry. The others give once, few or many, or a class for an expanded clone.

TRBJ2-3 | . | TRBD2 | TRBV19 | 17 | TGTGCCAGTAGTAACTCCCGGGGAGGGAAGAGCACAGATACGCAGTATTTT | CASSNSRGGKSTDTQYF
TRBJ2-7 | . | . | TRBV29-1 | 14 | TGCAGCGTTGATGCAGGGGGGCTTTCCTACGAGCAGTACTTC | CSVDAGGLSYEQYF
TRBJ2-7 | . | TRBD1 | TRBV27 | 18 | TGTGCCAGCAGTCCTCTCGGGACAGGGAATAGTTCCTTGCACGAGCAGTACTTC | CASSPLGTGNSSLHEQYF
TRBJ2-1 | . | . | TRBV9 | 13 | TGTGCCAGCAGCGTTCGGGACTACAATGAGCAGTTCTTC | CASSVRDYNEQFF
TRBJ2-1 | . | . | TRBV30 | 13 | TGTGCCTGGAGTTCCGGGGCGTGGAATGAGCAGTTCTTC | CAWSSGAWNEQFF
TRBJ2-7 | . | . | TRBV11-2 | 13 | TGTGCCAGCAGCGTCAAGGAGGTCTACGAGCAGTACTTC | CASSVKEVYEQYF
TRBJ2-7 | . | . | TRBV18 | 15 | TGTGCCAGCTCACCCTCGGGACAACGCTCCTACGAGCAGTACTTC | CASSPSGQRSYEQYF
TRBJ2-3 | . | . | TRBV20-1 | 15 | TGCAGTGCCCGTCGGAGGCGGCATAGCACAGATACGCAGTATTTT | CSARRRRHSTDTQYF
TRBJ1-1 | . | . | TRBV4-3 | 15 | TGCGCCAGCAGCCACAATCAGGGGCTAAACACTGAAGCTTTCTTT | CASSHNQGLNTEAFF
TRBJ2-1 | . | . | TRBV9 | 16 | TGTGCCAGCAGCGTAGGACAGACTTACACATACAATGAGCAGTTCTTC | CASSVGQTYTYNEQFF
TRBJ2-7 | . | . | TRBV16 | 14 | TGTGCCAGCAGCCAAGCGGACAGCTCCTACGAGCAGTACTTC | CASSQADSSYEQYF
TRBJ1-1 | . | . | TRBV6-5 | 13 | TGTGCCAGCAGTCCGGGGGCCGGGTCTGAAGCTTTCTTT | CASSPGAGSEAFF
TRBJ2-3 | . | TRBD1 | TRBV15 | 14 | TGTGCCACCAGACAGGGGGCGGACACAGATACGCAGTATTTT | CATRQGADTDTQYF
TRBJ2-2 | . | . | TRBV7-6 | 14 | TGTGCCAGCAGCTTAGAACCGAACACCGGGGAGCTGTTTTTT | CASSLEPNTGELFF
TRBJ2-7 | . | . | TRBV6-5 | 16 | TGTGCCAGCAGTTACTCAGCAGGGGTAGTATCCTACGAGCAGTACTTC | CASSYSAGVVSYEQYF
TRBJ1-4 | . | TRBD1 | TRBV10-3 | 14 | TGTGCCCTTACAGGGGTTCGGGGGGAAGAAAAACTGTTTTTT | CALTGVRGEEKLFF
TRBJ2-7 | once | . | TRBV15 | 11 | TGTGCCACCGGGACGGGTTACGAGCAGTACTTC | CATGTGYEQYF
TRBJ1-1 | . | . | TRBV4-3 | 14 | TGCGCCAGCAGCCAAGGGGGCAGGGTGGATGAAGCTTTCTTT | CASSQGGRVDEAFF
TRBJ1-1 | . | . | TRBV5-1 | 14 | TGCGCCAGCAGCTTCAGGGGAGAACGGACTGAAGCTTTCTTT | CASSFRGERTEAFF
TRBJ1-1 | . | . | TRBV4-2 | 15 | TGTGCCAGCAGCTCGACGGACGACCGGAGGACTGAAGCTTTCTTT | CASSSTDDRRTEAFF
TRBJ1-2 | . | . | TRBV30 | 12 | TGTGCCTGGAGTACGGTTCCGGGCATCTACACCTTC | CAWSTVPGIYTF
TRBJ2-7 | . | . | TRBV13 | 13 | TGTGCCAGCAGCCAAGGTCGGGCTTACGAGCAGTACTTC | CASSQGRAYEQYF
TRBJ2-6 | . | TRBD1 | TRBV12-3/TRBV12-4 | 17 | TGTGCCAGCAGTTTGGGACAGGGTGGCTCTGGGGCCAACGTCCTGACTTTC | CASSLGQGGSGANVLTF
TRBJ2-5 | . | . | TRBV4-1 | 15 | TGCGCCAGCAGCCAACGTACAGGGAGCCAAGAGACCCAGTACTTC | CASSQRTGSQETQYF
TRBJ2-5 | . | . | TRBV7-9 | 15 | TGTGCCAGCAGCCTCCTGGGGGGTGACCAAGAGACCCAGTACTTC | CASSLLGGDQETQYF
TRBJ1-2 | . | . | TRBV29-1 | 11 | TGCAGCGTAGACGGCAACTATGGCTACACCTTC | CSVDGNYGYTF
TRBJ1-2 | . | TRBD1 | TRBV24-1 | 14 | TGTGCCACCAGTGACCCTGACAGGGCCTATGGCTACACCTTC | CATSDPDRAYGYTF
TRBJ2-1 | . | . | TRBV14 | 14 | TGTGCCAGCAGCGGGACTGGCTCCTACAATGAGCAGTTCTTC | CASSGTGSYNEQFF
TRBJ1-4 | . | . | TRBV20-1 | 14 | TGCAGTGCCCGGAGGGGAGACCATAATGAAAAACTGTTTTTT | CSARRGDHNEKLFF
TRBJ1-6 | few | . | TRBV6-5 | 13 | TGTGCCAGCGGGGGGGCCTTTAATTCACCCCTCCACTTT | CASGGAFNSPLHF
TRBJ1-2 | once | . | TRBV9 | 14 | TGTGCCAGCAGCGTAGTCGGGGAGAACTATGGCTACACCTTC | CASSVVGENYGYTF
TRBJ2-5 | once | . | TRBV12-3/TRBV12-4 | 12 | TGTGCCAGCAGTGGGATAAGAGAGACCCAGTACTTC | CASSGIRETQYF
TRBJ2-2 | . | . | TRBV4-1 | 11 | TGCGCCAGCAGCCAAGTCGGGGAGCTGTTTTTT | CASSQVGELFF
TRBJ2-1 | . | . | TRBV11-2 | 16 | TGTGCCAGCAGCTTATTAGTAGTAGCGCGCTACAATGAGCAGTTCTTC | CASSLLVVARYNEQFF
TRBJ2-5 | . | . | TRBV4-1 | 13 | TGCGCCAGCAGCCCCAGGAATCAAGAGACCCAGTACTTC | CASSPRNQETQYF
TRBJ2-7 | . | . | TRBV3-1 | 11 | TGTGCCAGCAGCAGCTCCAGCGGGCAGTACTTC | CASSSSSGQYF
TRBJ2-7 | . | TRBD2 | TRBV19 | 15 | TGTGCCAGTAGTCCGGCTCGCGGGGGGCCCTACGAGCAGTACTTC | CASSPARGGPYEQYF
TRBJ2-3 | . | . | TRBV29-1 | 13 | TGCAGCGTTGACCGGAGCTACACAGATACGCAGTATTTT | CSVDRSYTDTQYF
TRBJ1-4 | . | . | TRBV4-1 | 12 | TGCGCCAGCACCCTGGGAGGTGAAAAACTGTTTTTT | CASTLGGEKLFF
TRBJ1-2 | . | TRBD1 | TRBV28 | 16 | TGTGCCAGCAGTGAGTCCGGGACAGGGATTCCCTATGGCTACACCTTC | CASSESGTGIPYGYTF
TRBJ2-7 | . | TRBD2 | TRBV5-4 | 13 | TGTGCCAGCAGGTTCGGGGGGGGTGACGAGCAGTACTTC | CASRFGGGDEQYF
TRBJ2-7 | . | . | TRBV6-2/TRBV6-3 | 16 | TGTGCCAGCAGTTACTCGATACTCAGGAGCTCCTACGAGCAGTACTTC | CASSYSILRSSYEQYF
TRBJ2-5 | . | TRBD2 | TRBV7-9 | 17 | TGTGCCAGCAGATCCTCCAGCGGGGGGTCGCAGTTGGAGACCCAGTACTTC | CASRSSSGGSQLETQYF
TRBJ1-6 | . | . | TRBV6-6 | 14 | TGTGCCAGCAGTTACTCGGGCCAAGGTTCACCCCTCCACTTT | CASSYSGQGSPLHF
TRBJ2-3 | . | . | TRBV9 | 14 | TGTGCCAGCAGCGTAGAAGGGACAACAGATACGCAGTATTTT | CASSVEGTTDTQYF
TRBJ1-1 | once | TRBD1 | TRBV20-1 | 14 | TGCAGTGCTAGAGGGGTAGGACAGGGTACTGAAGCTTTCTTT | CSARGVGQGTEAFF
TRBJ2-7 | . | TRBD1 | TRBV20-1 | 14 | TGCAGTGCTAGGATGGCAGGGGGCTCGGCCGAGCAGTACTTC | CSARMAGGSAEQYF
TRBJ1-5 | . | TRBD1 | TRBV27 | 14 | TGTGCCAGCAGTACCGGGACAGGCGCTCAGCCCCAGCATTTT | CASSTGTGAQPQHF
TRBJ2-3 | . | . | TRBV4-1 | 16 | TGCGCCAGCAGCTTTGGCGGTCTAGTAAACACAGATACGCAGTATTTT | CASSFGGLVNTDTQYF
TRBJ1-6 | . | . | TRBV7-9 | 16 | TGTGCCAGCAGCTTGCGGGGACTGGGATATAATTCACCCCTCCACTTT | CASSLRGLGYNSPLHF
TRBJ1-1 | . | . | TRBV2 | 14 | TGTGCCAGCAGTGGCCTCGGGAGGAACACTGAAGCTTTCTTT | CASSGLGRNTEAFF
TRBJ2-1 | . | TRBD1 | TRBV19 | 14 | TGTGCCAGTAGAGCTGACAGGGTGGCCAATGAGCAGTTCTTC | CASRADRVANEQFF
TRBJ1-1 | . | . | TRBV12-3/TRBV12-4 | 13 | TGTGCCAGCAGCCATGGGGAGAACACTGAAGCTTTCTTT | CASSHGENTEAFF
TRBJ2-1 | . | . | TRBV20-1 | 16 | TGCAGTGCTAGAGAGGCAGGGTGGAGTTCCTACAATGAGCAGTTCTTC | CSAREAGWSSYNEQFF